This T cell receptor (beta chain) stems from a study of response to subunit inactivated influenza vaccine. Overall study results and limits: Few new T cells, the authors suggested, are recruited by each seasonal influenza vaccination.

This clonotype was observed many times. The antigen is unknown. TCRdb re-called the RT-PCR reads with MiXCR, one entry per CDR3 protein. The sample includes more than 450,000 distinct CDR3 sequences, 10% to 15% of them seen just once. Sequenced material: PBMCs from blood, taken on the day of vaccination. This receptor was obtained from a man aged 45-60 years who received an inactivated influenza vaccine.

CDR3 amino acids: CASSIGGPYEQYF. The CDR3 DNA is TGTGCCAGCAGCATTGGGGGGCCTTACGAGCAGTACTTC. The chain employs TRBV12-3 or TRBV12-4 and TRBJ2-7, with D perhaps TRBD1 or TRBD2 (6 bases each). CDR3 length: 13 amino acids. The germline V and J ends were trimmed by 6 bases and 4 bases, with 13 bases remaining between them.